This TCR beta chain was captured by sequencing in a study of cytomegalovirus exposure and HLA in healthy donors. The PCR used 60 Vbeta and 13 Jbeta primers. Data came from immunoSEQ multiplex PCR; TCRdb stores just in-frame clones and leaves some out. Its listing shows fewer than 150,000 clones. Concerning this clone: What it recognizes is unknown.

V was trimmed by 4 bases and J by 7 bases, leaving 14 bases between them. Germline CDR1 is SGHNT and CDR2 is YYREEE (reference sequence). The CDR3 runs to 13 residues. Study observations and caveats: Relative to equally common others, HLA-associated TCR beta chains showed greater clonal expansion in a later analysis. The investigators catalogued 164 TCR beta chains as cytomegalovirus-associated. The CMV antigen specificity of a few CMV-associated chains was confirmed through in vitro analysis. Presence/absence analyses supposed approximately even sequencing depth among donors.

J is TRBJ2-5 and V is TRBV5-4; tentative D call: TRBD2 (5 bases). Material for sequencing was PBMCs. This receptor was obtained from a young man in good health and CMV-seronegative. In nucleotides, the CDR3 is TGTGCCAGCAGCGAGGTGGGAGTGGTGACCCAGTACTTC. Its translation: CASSEVGVVTQYF.